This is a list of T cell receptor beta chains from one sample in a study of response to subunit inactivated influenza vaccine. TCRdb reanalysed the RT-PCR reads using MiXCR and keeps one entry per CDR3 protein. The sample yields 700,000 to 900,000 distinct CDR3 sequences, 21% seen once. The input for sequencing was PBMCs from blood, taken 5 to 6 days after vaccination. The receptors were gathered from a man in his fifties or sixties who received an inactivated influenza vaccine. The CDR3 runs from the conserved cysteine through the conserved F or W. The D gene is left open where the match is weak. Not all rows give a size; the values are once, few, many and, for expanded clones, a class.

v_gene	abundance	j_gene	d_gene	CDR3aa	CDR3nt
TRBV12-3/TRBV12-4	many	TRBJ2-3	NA	CASSPTVYTQYF	TGTGCCAGCAGTCCGACCGTATATACGCAGTATTTT
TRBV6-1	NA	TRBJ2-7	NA	CASSGLGSSYEQYF	TGTGCCAGCAGTGGGTTAGGGAGCTCCTACGAGCAGTACTTC
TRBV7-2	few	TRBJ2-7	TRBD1	CASSLWGQPLIYF	TGTGCCAGCAGCTTATGGGGACAGCCTTTGATTTACTTC
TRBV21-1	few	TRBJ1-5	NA	CASSPRTGWNQPQHF	TGTGCCAGCAGCCCCAGGACAGGGTGGAATCAGCCCCAGCATTTT
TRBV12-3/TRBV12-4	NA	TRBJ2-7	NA	CASSLKWNGEQYF	TGTGCCAGCAGTTTGAAGTGGAACGGCGAGCAGTACTTC
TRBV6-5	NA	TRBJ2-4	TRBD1	CASSLIGQGEIQYF	TGTGCCAGCAGTTTAATCGGCCAGGGGGAGATTCAGTACTTC
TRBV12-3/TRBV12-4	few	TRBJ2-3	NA	CASSSQTTDTQYF	TGTGCCAGCAGTTCCCAGACCACAGATACGCAGTATTTT
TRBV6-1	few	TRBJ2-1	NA	CASSPSGPTRNNEQFF	TGTGCCAGCAGTCCTTCGGGGCCAACTAGGAACAATGAGCAGTTCTTC
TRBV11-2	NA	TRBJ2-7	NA	CASSVGWSEQYF	TGTGCCAGCAGCGTAGGGTGGTCCGAGCAGTACTTC
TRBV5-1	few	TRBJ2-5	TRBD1	CASSPTGGFETQYF	TGCGCCAGCAGCCCGACAGGGGGCTTTGAGACCCAGTACTTC
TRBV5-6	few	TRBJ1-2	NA	CASSAGPLSNYGYTF	TGTGCCAGCAGCGCGGGACCCCTATCTAACTATGGCTACACCTTC
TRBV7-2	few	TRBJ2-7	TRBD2	CASSSRGTSGYEQYF	TGTGCCAGCAGCTCCCGCGGGACTAGCGGATACGAGCAGTACTTC
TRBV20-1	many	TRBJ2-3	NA	CSAPRSTDTQYF	TGCAGTGCCCCAAGAAGCACAGATACGCAGTATTTT
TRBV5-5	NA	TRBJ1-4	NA	CASSLVPQRNEKLFF	TGTGCCAGCAGCTTGGTGCCCCAGAGAAATGAAAAACTGTTTTTT
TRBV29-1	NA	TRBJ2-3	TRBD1	CSVDGTGVGDTQYF	TGCAGCGTGGACGGGACAGGGGTGGGAGATACGCAGTATTTT